These T cell receptor beta chains were read from a single sample in a study of blood T cell repertoires in COVID-19. TCRdb keeps only in-frame clones here, not all; method: immunoSEQ multiplex PCR. Of 30,000 to 40,000 clones listed, 86% are singletons. The sequenced sample consisted of peripheral blood. The receptors derive from a woman older than 75 with active or convalescent COVID-19. Each CDR3 is given with its conserved first and last residue. The D gene is left open where the match is weak. A clone size is listed for some rows: how often the clone was seen (once, few, many), or a class if it is expanded.

abundance	v_gene	d_gene	j_gene	CDR3aa	CDR3nt
.	TRBV5-6	.	TRBJ2-1	CASSFRRGRAYNEQFF	TGTGCCAGCAGCTTTCGCAGGGGTAGAGCCTACAATGAGCAGTTCTTC
.	TRBV7-3	.	TRBJ2-2	CASSSYTGELFF	TGTGCCAGCAGCTCTTACACCGGGGAGCTGTTTTTT
.	TRBV4-3	.	TRBJ1-2	CASSQDWRQGFFGYTF	TGCGCCAGCAGCCAAGATTGGCGGCAGGGCTTTTTTGGCTACACCTTC
.	TRBV7-9	.	TRBJ1-2	CASSLEALAESNYGYTF	TGTGCCAGCAGCTTAGAGGCTTTGGCGGAGTCTAACTATGGCTACACCTTC
.	TRBV10-3	TRBD1	TRBJ1-1	CAISEGDRRATEAFF	TGTGCCATCAGTGAAGGGGACAGGAGAGCCACTGAAGCTTTCTTT
.	TRBV18	.	TRBJ1-3	CASSRTSPEAGNTIYF	TGTGCCAGCTCACGAACCTCTCCGGAGGCTGGAAACACCATATATTTT
.	TRBV7-3	.	TRBJ2-6	CASSSATLSGANVLTF	TGTGCCAGCAGCTCCGCGACACTCTCTGGGGCCAACGTCCTGACTTTC
.	TRBV28	.	TRBJ1-5	CASSFGVAGNQPQHF	TGTGCCAGCAGTTTTGGAGTCGCCGGCAATCAGCCCCAGCATTTT
.	TRBV6-5	.	TRBJ2-2	CASRSPGAPRELFF	TGTGCCAGCAGATCACCGGGAGCGCCTAGGGAGCTGTTTTTT
.	TRBV30	TRBD2	TRBJ2-4	CAWGVLAVNIQYF	TGTGCCTGGGGGGTACTAGCGGTAAACATTCAGTACTTC
.	TRBV7-2	.	TRBJ2-1	CASSLARGRNYEQFF	TGTGCCAGCAGCTTAGCCCGGGGTAGGAATTATGAGCAGTTCTTC
.	TRBV6-5	.	TRBJ1-4	CASRGTGQAGEKLFF	TGTGCCAGCAGGGGAACAGGGCAGGCTGGTGAAAAACTGTTTTTT
.	TRBV18	.	TRBJ2-2	CASSPPVGGRGGELFF	TGTGCCAGCTCACCACCGGTCGGGGGGCGAGGCGGGGAGCTGTTTTTT
.	TRBV29-1	.	TRBJ1-6	CSVGERNSPLHF	TGCAGCGTTGGGGAGCGAAATTCACCCCTCCACTTT
.	TRBV19	.	TRBJ2-7	CASSLRGFEPYEQYF	TGTGCCAGTAGTCTCCGGGGTTTCGAACCCTACGAGCAGTACTTC
.	TRBV29-1	TRBD2	TRBJ2-1	CSVGRLASSMDNEQFF	TGCAGCGTGGGTAGACTAGCTTCCTCAATGGACAATGAGCAGTTCTTC
.	TRBV9	.	TRBJ2-4	CASSVGSSKNIQYF	TGTGCCAGCAGCGTGGGCAGTTCTAAAAACATTCAGTACTTC
.	TRBV28	TRBD2	TRBJ2-3	CASSRTSASTDTQYF	TGTGCCAGCAGTCGGACTAGCGCTAGCACAGATACGCAGTATTTT
.	TRBV11-3	.	TRBJ2-3	CASSPGGWGASTDTQYF	TGTGCCAGCAGCCCAGGGGGTTGGGGGGCCAGCACAGATACGCAGTATTTT
.	TRBV2	.	TRBJ1-2	CASSEARQNYGYTF	TGTGCCAGCAGTGAAGCCCGACAGAACTATGGCTACACCTTC
.	TRBV9	TRBD2	TRBJ2-2	CASSVLGAGGPGELFF	TGTGCCAGCAGCGTATTGGGAGCGGGAGGACCCGGGGAGCTGTTTTTT
once	TRBV19	TRBD2	TRBJ2-1	CASRDLTSGISYNEQFF	TGTGCCAGTAGAGATCTGACTAGCGGGATTTCCTACAATGAGCAGTTCTTC
once	TRBV5-8	TRBD1	TRBJ2-1	CASNPRDREGNEQFF	TGTGCCAGCAACCCCCGGGACAGGGAGGGCAATGAGCAGTTCTTC